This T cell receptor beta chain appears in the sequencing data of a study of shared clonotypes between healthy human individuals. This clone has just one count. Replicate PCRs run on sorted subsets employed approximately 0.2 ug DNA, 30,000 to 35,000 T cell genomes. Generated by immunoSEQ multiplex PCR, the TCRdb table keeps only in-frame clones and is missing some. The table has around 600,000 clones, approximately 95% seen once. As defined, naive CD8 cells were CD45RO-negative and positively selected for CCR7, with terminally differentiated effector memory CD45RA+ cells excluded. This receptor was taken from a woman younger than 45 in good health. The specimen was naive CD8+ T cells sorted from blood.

The CDR3 DNA sequence: TGTGCCAGCAGTGAAAGGGTAACGAACACTGAAGCTTTCTTT. The encoded protein is CASSERVTNTEAFF. V usage is TRBV25-1 and J usage is TRBJ1-1, with D uncertain. Trimming cost V 2 bases and J 1 base, with 8 bases left between them. CDR1 is MGHDK, CDR2 SYGVNS, per germline. The CDR3 consists of 14 residues.